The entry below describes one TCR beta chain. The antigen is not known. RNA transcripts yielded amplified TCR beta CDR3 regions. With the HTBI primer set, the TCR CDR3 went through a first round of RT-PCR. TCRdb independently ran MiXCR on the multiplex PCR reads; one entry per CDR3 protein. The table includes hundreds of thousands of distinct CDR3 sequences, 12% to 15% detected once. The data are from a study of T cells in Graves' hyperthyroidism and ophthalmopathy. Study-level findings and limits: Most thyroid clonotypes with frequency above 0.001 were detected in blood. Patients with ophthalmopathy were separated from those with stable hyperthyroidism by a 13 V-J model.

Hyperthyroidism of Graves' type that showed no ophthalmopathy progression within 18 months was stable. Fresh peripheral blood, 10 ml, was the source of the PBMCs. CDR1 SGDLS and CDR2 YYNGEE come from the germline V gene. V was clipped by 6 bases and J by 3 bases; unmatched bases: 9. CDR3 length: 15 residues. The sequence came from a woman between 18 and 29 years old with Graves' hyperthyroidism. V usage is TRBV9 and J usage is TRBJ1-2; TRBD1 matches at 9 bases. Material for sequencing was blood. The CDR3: CASNMGQGGDYGYTF. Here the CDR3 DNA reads TGTGCCAGCAATATGGGACAGGGTGGGGACTATGGCTACACCTTC.